These T cell receptor beta chains were read from a single sample in a study of blood T cell repertoires in COVID-19. Sequencing used immunoSEQ multiplex PCR; TCRdb keeps in-frame clones, though not all of them. The table has 50,000 to 60,000 clones, roughly nine tenths seen once. Sequenced sample: peripheral blood. The receptor set was obtained from a human donor in a cohort sampled during active COVID-19. Both conserved end residues are part of each CDR3. A D gene is named only where the DNA matches it firmly. The size entry is marked missing in some rows and otherwise reads once, few, many or a size class.

V gene: TRBV19
D gene: -
J gene: TRBJ2-1
clone size: once
CDR3 protein: CASSRGFGGEQFF
CDR3 DNA: TGTGCCAGTAGTCGGGGGTTCGGGGGTGAGCAGTTCTTC

V gene: TRBV6-5
D gene: TRBD1
J gene: TRBJ1-4
clone size: -
CDR3 protein: CASRDRATNEKLFF
CDR3 DNA: TGTGCCAGCAGGGACAGGGCGACTAATGAAAAACTGTTTTTT

V gene: TRBV7-2
D gene: -
J gene: TRBJ2-5
clone size: once
CDR3 protein: CASSSRGAGGPKETQYF
CDR3 DNA: TGTGCCAGCAGCTCCCGGGGGGCGGGCGGACCAAAAGAGACCCAGTACTTC

V gene: TRBV24-1
D gene: -
J gene: TRBJ1-1
clone size: -
CDR3 protein: CATSDWKETEAFF
CDR3 DNA: TGTGCCACCAGTGATTGGAAGGAGACTGAAGCTTTCTTT

V gene: TRBV5-1
D gene: -
J gene: TRBJ1-4
clone size: -
CDR3 protein: CASSLDTVREKLFF
CDR3 DNA: TGCGCCAGCAGCTTGGACACGGTGAGGGAAAAACTGTTTTTT

V gene: TRBV9
D gene: TRBD2
J gene: TRBJ2-1
clone size: -
CDR3 protein: CASRDPGLAGGSSYNEQFF
CDR3 DNA: TGTGCCAGCAGGGACCCGGGACTAGCGGGGGGAAGCTCCTACAATGAGCAGTTCTTC

V gene: TRBV6-5
D gene: TRBD1
J gene: TRBJ2-7
clone size: -
CDR3 protein: CASSGGQGVSYEQYF
CDR3 DNA: TGTGCCAGCAGCGGGGGACAGGGAGTCTCCTACGAGCAGTACTTC

V gene: TRBV6-5
D gene: -
J gene: TRBJ1-1
clone size: -
CDR3 protein: CAGRGVGAEAFF
CDR3 DNA: TGTGCCGGCCGCGGGGTTGGAGCTGAAGCTTTCTTT

V gene: TRBV3-1/TRBV3-2
D gene: -
J gene: TRBJ1-4
clone size: -
CDR3 protein: CASSPGTPWDEKLFF
CDR3 DNA: TGTGCCAGCAGCCCGGGGACACCCTGGGATGAAAAACTGTTTTTT

V gene: TRBV18
D gene: -
J gene: TRBJ1-1
clone size: -
CDR3 protein: CASSPNPRRPSDNTEAFF
CDR3 DNA: TGTGCCAGCTCACCAAATCCGAGACGGCCAAGCGATAACACTGAAGCTTTCTTT

V gene: TRBV18
D gene: TRBD1
J gene: TRBJ1-1
clone size: -
CDR3 protein: CASSPDRANTEAFF
CDR3 DNA: TGTGCCAGCTCACCAGACAGGGCGAACACTGAAGCTTTCTTT